This TCR beta chain was documented in a study of PD-1 blockade in classical Hodgkin lymphoma. Study-level findings and limits: Newly diagnosed patients and complete responders had comparable diversity at baseline.

The method was immunoSEQ multiplex PCR; TCRdb's version includes in-frame clones alone and lacks a portion of them. This sample has roughly 7,400 clones, with over 45% found just once. Time point: cycle 4 day 1 (C4D1), after five to seven weeks of nivolumab. Exposure to brentuximab vedotin varied, and each patient had relapsed following autologous stem cell transplantation. Isolation of CD8+ T cells from thawed PBMCs used magnetic negative selection. In the case of this clone: Its antigen is undetermined.

Germline-derived CDR1 and CDR2 are SGDLS and YYNGEE. V was pared by 0 bases and J by 6 bases, with 6 bases of the junction left unmatched. The length of the CDR3 is 17 residues. The J gene is TRBJ2-1, the V gene TRBV9; 13 bases are a match to TRBD2. The starting material was CD8+ T cells from blood, obtained before the fourth cycle of nivolumab. The sequence came from a human donor with classical Hodgkin lymphoma. CDR3 sequence reads: CASSVGGLAGVFNEQFF. CDR3 in DNA: TGTGCCAGCAGCGTAGGAGGACTAGCGGGAGTATTCAATGAGCAGTTCTTC.